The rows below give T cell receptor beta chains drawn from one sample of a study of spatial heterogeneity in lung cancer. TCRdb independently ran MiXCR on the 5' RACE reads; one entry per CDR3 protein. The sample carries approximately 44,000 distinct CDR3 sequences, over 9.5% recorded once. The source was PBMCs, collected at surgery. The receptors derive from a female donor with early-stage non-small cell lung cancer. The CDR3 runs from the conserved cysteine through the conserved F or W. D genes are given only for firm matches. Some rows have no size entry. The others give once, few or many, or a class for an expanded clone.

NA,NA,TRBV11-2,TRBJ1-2,TGTGCCAGCAGCTTAGCGACTTCCTACGCCGGCGGCTACACCTTC,CASSLATSYAGGYTF
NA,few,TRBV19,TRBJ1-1,TGTGCCAGTAGTATCGGGTTTGAAGCTTTCTTT,CASSIGFEAFF
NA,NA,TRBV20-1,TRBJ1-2,TGCAGTGCTAGCCCTCTGGGTGTCGGCTACACCTTC,CSASPLGVGYTF
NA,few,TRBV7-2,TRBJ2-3,TGTGCCAGCAGCCCAGACCAGCCGGATACGCAGTATTTT,CASSPDQPDTQYF
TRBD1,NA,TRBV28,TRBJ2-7,TGTGCCAGCAGCTCGGACAGGGGTCTCGTAAGGTACGAGCAGTACTTC,CASSSDRGLVRYEQYF
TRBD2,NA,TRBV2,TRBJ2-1,TGTGCCAGCAGTGAAGGGACTAGCGGGGGAAATGAGCAGTTCTTC,CASSEGTSGGNEQFF
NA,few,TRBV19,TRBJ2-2,TGTGCCAGTAGTCCCCCGGGGTTTGGGTCGTACACCGGGGAGCTGTTTTTT,CASSPPGFGSYTGELFF
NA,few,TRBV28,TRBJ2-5,TGTGCCAGCAGTTTAGGGACAGACGGGGCGGGGCAAGAGACCCAGTACTTC,CASSLGTDGAGQETQYF
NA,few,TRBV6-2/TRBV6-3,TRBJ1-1,TGTGCCAGCAGTTACTCTCCAGGGTCGGGCACTGAAGCTTTCTTT,CASSYSPGSGTEAFF
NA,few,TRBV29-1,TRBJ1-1,TGCAGCGTTGAACGTACAGCCACTGAAGCTTTCTTT,CSVERTATEAFF
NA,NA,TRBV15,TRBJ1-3,TGTGCCACCAGCAGGGGTTCCTTGGGGCGCGCGGGAAACACCATATATTTT,CATSRGSLGRAGNTIYF
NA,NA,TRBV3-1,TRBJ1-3,TGTGCCAGCAGCCAAGAGGCGGTTGGAAACACCATATATTTT,CASSQEAVGNTIYF
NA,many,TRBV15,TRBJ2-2,TGTGCCACCAGCAGAGCGGGGACCTACACCGGGGAGCTGTTTTTT,CATSRAGTYTGELFF
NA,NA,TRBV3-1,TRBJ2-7,TGTGCCAGCAGCCACGGGGCCGCGGGGGAGCAGTACTTC,CASSHGAAGEQYF
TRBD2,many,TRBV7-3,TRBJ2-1,TGTGCCAGCAGCTCAGAGCGGGGGGTCTACAATGAGCAGTTCTTC,CASSSERGVYNEQFF
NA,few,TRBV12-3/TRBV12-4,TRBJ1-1,TGTGCCAGCAGAGCCGGGACCGCGGGGATAAACACTGAAGCTTTCTTT,CASRAGTAGINTEAFF
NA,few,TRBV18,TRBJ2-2,TGTGCCAGCTCACCAATGGCCGGGGAGCTGTTTTTT,CASSPMAGELFF
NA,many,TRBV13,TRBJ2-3,TGTGCCAGCAGCTCAAGCCCTGAGGGTGGAGATACGCAGTATTTT,CASSSSPEGGDTQYF
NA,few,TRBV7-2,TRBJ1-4,TGTGCCAGCAGCTTAGGCAGGGAAGCTAATGAAAAACTGTTTTTT,CASSLGREANEKLFF
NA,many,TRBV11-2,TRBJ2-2,TGTGCCAGCAGCTCCGCCCGGGACGGGGAGCTGTTTTTT,CASSSARDGELFF
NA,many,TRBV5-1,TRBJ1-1,TGCGCCAGCAGCCTGTCGGGGGCCTCGAACACTGAAGCTTTCTTT,CASSLSGASNTEAFF
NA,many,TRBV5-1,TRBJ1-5,TGCGCCAGCAGCTTGGGGGGGTATCAGCCCCAGCATTTT,CASSLGGYQPQHF
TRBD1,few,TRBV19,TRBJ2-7,TGTGCCAGTAGTAACAGGGGGATCTCCTACGAGCAGTACTTC,CASSNRGISYEQYF
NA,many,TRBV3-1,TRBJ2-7,TGTGCCAGCAGCCAAGGTCAATACGAGCAGTACTTC,CASSQGQYEQYF
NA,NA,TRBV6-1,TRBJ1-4,TGTGCCAGCAGTGAGGGGGGAGGTAATGAAAAACTGTTTTTT,CASSEGGGNEKLFF
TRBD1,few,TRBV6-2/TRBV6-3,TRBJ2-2,TGTGCCAGCACCCCAACCCGGACAGGGCCCACCGGGGAGCTGTTTTTT,CASTPTRTGPTGELFF
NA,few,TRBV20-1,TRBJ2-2,TGCAGTGCTAGGGCGGGCGAAGTGGGCACCGGGGAGCTGTTTTTT,CSARAGEVGTGELFF
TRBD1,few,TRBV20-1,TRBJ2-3,TGCAGTGCTGGAGACAGGGGGCGGTCAGATACGCAGTATTTT,CSAGDRGRSDTQYF
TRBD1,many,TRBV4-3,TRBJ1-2,TGCGCCAGCAGCCTACGTAGGGGACAGGGGTTTAACTATGGCTACACCTTC,CASSLRRGQGFNYGYTF